This TCR beta chain was captured by sequencing in a study of OX40 agonist ivuxolimab in advanced cancers. The CDR3 spans 12 residues. Germline CDR1 is SGHKS and CDR2 is YYEKEE (reference sequence). V lost 4 bases and J lost 3, with 8 bases in between. Measured with immunoSEQ multiplex PCR; TCRdb has only the in-frame clones, and not every one. This sample yields about 71,000 clones, of which just under 95% are seen a single time; less than 20% belongs to the top ten. Sampling times: baseline, cycle 4 day 1, cycle 7 day 1. V usage is TRBV5-5 and J usage is TRBJ2-7; no firm D call. The sequenced sample was CD4+ or CD8+ T cells sorted from blood, obtained in a trial of the OX40 agonist ivuxolimab. The TCR was taken from an adult with an advanced solid tumor such as melanoma, head and neck, liver or kidney cancer. The chain's CDR3 is CASSPRSYEQYF. The DNA for the CDR3 is TGTGCCAGCAGCCCCCGAAGCTACGAGCAGTACTTC.